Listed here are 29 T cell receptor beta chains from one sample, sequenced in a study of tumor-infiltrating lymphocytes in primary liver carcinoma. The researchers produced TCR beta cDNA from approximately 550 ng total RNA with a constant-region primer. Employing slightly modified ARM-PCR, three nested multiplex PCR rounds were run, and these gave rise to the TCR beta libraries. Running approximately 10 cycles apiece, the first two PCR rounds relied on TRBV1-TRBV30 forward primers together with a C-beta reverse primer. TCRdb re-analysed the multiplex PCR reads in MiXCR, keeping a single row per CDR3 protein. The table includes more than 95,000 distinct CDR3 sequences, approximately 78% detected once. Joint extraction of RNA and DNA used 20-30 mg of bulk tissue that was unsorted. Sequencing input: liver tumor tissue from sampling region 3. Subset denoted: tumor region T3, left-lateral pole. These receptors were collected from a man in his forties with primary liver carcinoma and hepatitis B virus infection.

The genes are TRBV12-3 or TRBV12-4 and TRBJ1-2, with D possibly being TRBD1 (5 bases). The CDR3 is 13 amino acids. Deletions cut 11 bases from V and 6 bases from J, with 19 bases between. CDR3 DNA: TGTGCCGGCAATTTGGCAGGGCCTCATGGCTACACCTTC. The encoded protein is CAGNLAGPHGYTF.

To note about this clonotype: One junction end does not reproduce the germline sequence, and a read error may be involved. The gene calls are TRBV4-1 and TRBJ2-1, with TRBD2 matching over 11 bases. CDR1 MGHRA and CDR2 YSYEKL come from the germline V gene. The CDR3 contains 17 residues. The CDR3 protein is CASSPSGVAGGRSEVLF. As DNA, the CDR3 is TGCGCCAGCAGCCCCAGCGGGGTAGCGGGAGGGCGTAGTGAGGTGCTCTTC.

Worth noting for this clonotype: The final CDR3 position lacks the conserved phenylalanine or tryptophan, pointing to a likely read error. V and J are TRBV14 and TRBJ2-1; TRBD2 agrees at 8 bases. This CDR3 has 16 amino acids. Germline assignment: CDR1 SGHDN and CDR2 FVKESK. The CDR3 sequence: CDSSAVAGWVINEQFL. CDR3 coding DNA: TGTGACAGCAGCGCCGTAGCGGGATGGGTAATCAATGAGCAGTTCCTC.

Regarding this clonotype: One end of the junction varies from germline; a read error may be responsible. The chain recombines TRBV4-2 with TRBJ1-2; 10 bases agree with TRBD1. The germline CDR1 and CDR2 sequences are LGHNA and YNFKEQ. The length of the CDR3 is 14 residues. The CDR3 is CASSQGTGVYGYTF. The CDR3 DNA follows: TGTGCCAGCAGTCAAGGGACAGGGGTATATGGCTACACCTTT.

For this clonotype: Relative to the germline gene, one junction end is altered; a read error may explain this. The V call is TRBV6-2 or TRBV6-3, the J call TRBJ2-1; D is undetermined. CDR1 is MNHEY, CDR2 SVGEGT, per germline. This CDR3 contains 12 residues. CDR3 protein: CASSFFGGEQFF. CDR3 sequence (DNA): TGTGCCAGCAGTTTTTTTGGCGGTGAGCAATTCTTC.

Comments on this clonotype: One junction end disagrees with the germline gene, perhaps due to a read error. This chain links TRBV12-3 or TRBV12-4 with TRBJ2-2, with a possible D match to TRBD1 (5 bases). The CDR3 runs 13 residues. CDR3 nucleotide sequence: TGTGTCAGCAGGGCCCAGGGTACCTTAGGGCTGTTTTTT. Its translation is CVSRAQGTLGLFF.

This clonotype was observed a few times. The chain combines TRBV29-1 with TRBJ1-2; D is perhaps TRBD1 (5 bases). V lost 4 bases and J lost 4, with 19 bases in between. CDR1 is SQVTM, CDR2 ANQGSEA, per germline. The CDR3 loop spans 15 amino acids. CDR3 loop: CSVGQGWDMGYGYTF. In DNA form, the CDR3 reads TGCAGCGTTGGGCAGGGCTGGGATATGGGCTATGGCTACACCTTC.

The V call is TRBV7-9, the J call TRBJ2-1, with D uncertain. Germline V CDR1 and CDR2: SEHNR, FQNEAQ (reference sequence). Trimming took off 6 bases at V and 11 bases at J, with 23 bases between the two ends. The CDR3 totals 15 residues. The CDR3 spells CASSYSLSENYKQFF. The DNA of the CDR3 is TGTGCCAGCAGTTACAGTTTATCCGAAAACTATAAGCAGTTCTTC. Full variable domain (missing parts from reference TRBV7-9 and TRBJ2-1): DTGVSQNPRHKITKRGQNVTFRCDPISEHNRLYWYRQTLGQGPEFLTYFQNEAQLEKSRLLSDRFSAERPKGSFSTLEIQRTEQGDSAMYLCASSYSLSENYKQFFGPGTRLTVL.

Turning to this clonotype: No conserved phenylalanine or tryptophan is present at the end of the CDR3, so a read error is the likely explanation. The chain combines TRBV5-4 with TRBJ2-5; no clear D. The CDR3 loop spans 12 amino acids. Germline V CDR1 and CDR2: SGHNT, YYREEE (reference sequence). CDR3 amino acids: CASNWDQGTQYL. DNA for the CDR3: TGTGCCAGCAACTGGGATCAAGGGACCCAGTACTTA.

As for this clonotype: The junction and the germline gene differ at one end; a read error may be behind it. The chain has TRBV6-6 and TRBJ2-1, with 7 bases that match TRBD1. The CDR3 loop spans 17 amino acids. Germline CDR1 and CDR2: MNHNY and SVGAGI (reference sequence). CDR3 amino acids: CTSSYAVGQSIHNEQFF. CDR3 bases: TGTACCAGCAGTTACGCGGTGGGACAGAGCATACACAATGAGCAGTTCTTC.

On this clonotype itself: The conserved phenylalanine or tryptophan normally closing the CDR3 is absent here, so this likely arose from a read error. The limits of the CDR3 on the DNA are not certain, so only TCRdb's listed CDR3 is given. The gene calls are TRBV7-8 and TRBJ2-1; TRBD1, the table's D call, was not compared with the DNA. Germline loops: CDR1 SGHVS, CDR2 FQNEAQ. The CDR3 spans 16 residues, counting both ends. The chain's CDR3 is CASSARGAGVSNEQLL.

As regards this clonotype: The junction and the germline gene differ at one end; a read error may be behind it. CDR3 bases: TGCGCAAGCAGTCACATTGAGGGGAGCAATCAGCCCCAGCATTTT. This translates into CASSHIEGSNQPQHF. The rearrangement joins TRBV4-1 to TRBJ1-5; perhaps TRBD1 as D (5 bases). The length of the CDR3 is 15 residues. CDR1 is MGHRA and CDR2 is YSYEKL in the germline V gene.

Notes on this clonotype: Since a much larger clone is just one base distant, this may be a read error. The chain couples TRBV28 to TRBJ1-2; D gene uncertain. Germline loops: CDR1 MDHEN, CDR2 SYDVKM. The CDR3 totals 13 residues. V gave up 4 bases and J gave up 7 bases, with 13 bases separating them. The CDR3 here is CASSCWEPFGYTF. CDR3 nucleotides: TGTGCCAGCAGTTGCTGGGAACCCTTTGGCTACACCTTC.

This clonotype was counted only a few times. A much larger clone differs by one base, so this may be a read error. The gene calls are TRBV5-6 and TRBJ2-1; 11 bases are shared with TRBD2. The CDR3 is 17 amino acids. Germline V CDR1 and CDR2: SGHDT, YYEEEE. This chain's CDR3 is CASSLAARLAGSNEQLF. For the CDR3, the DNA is TGTGCCAGCAGCTTGGCTGCTCGACTAGCGGGAAGTAATGAGCAGCTCTTC. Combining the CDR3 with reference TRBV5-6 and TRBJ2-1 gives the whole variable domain DAGVTQSPTHLIKTRGQQVTLRCSPKSGHDTVSWYQQALGQGPQFIFQYYEEEERQRGNFPDRFSGHQFPNYSSELNVNALLLGDSALYLCASSLAARLAGSNEQLFGPGTRLTVL.

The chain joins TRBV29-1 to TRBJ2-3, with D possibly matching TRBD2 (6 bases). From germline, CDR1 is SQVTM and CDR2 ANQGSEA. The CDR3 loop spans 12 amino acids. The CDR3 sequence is CSVGGCTDTQYF. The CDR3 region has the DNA TGCAGTGTGGGAGGATGCACAGATACGCAGTATTTT.

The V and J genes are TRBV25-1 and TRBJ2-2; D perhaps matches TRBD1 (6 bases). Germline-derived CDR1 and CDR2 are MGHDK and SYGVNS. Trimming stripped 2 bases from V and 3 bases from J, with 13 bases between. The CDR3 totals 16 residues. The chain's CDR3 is CASSEQGIRDTGELFF. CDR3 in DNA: TGTGCCAGCAGTGAACAGGGGATAAGGGACACCGGGGAGCTGTTTTTT.

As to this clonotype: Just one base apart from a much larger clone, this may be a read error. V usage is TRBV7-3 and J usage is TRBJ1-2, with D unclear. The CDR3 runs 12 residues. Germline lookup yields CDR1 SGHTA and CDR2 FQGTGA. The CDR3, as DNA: TGTGCCAGCAGCTTACAATCCAGATTTCCTGTCTTC. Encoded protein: CASSLQSRFPVF.

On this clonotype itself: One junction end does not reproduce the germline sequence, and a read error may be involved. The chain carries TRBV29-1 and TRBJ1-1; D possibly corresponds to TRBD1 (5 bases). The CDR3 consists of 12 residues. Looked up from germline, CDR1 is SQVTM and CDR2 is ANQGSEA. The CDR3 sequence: CSVGRVDTGALF. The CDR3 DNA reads TGCAGCGTTGGCAGGGTAGACACTGGAGCTTTATTT.

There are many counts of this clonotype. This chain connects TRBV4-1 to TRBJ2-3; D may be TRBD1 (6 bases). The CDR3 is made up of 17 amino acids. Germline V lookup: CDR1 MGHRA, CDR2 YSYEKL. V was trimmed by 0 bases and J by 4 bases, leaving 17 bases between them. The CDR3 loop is CASSQDPTDSGADTQYF. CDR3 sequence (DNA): TGCGCCAGCAGCCAAGATCCGACCGATTCAGGGGCAGATACGCAGTATTTT.

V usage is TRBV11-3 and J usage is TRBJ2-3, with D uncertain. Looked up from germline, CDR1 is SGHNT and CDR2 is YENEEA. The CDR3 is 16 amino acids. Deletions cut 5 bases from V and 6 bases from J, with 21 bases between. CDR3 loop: CASSGSPTGGMDTQYF. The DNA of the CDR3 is TGTGCCAGCAGCGGCAGCCCGACGGGTGGGATGGATACGCAGTATTTT.

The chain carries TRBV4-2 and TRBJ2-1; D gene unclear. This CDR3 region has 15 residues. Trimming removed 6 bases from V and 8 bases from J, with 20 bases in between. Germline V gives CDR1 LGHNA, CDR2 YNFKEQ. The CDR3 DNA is TGTGCCAGCAGTCCAGGTAGAGGCCCAGAGGATGAGCAGTTCTTC. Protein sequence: CASSPGRGPEDEQFF.

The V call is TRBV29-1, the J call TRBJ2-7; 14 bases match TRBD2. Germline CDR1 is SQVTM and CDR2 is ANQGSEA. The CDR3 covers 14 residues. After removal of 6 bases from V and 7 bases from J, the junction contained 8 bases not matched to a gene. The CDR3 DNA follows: TGCAGCGTCCGGACTAGCGGGAGGAGACAAGAGCAGTACTTC. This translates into CSVRTSGRRQEQYF.

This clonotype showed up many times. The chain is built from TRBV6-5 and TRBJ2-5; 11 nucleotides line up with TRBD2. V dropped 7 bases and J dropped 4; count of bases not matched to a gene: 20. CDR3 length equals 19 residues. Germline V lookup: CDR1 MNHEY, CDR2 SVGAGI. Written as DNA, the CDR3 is TGTGCCAGCACACGGACGGGGTTGGTAGCGGGAGGGCCGTCAGAGACCCAGTACTTC. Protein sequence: CASTRTGLVAGGPSETQYF.

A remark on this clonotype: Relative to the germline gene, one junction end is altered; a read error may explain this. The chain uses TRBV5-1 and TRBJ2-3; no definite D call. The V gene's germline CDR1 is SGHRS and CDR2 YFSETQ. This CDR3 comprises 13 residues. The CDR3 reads CASSFRSTDTQYF. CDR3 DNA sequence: TGCGCCAGCAGCTTCAGGAGCACAGATACACAGTATTTT.

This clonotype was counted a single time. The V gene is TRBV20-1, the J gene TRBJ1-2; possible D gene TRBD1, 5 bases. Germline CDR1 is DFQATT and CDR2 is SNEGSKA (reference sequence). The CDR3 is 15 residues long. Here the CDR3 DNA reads TGCAAAGCTAGACCCCCGGGACTAGCTAACTATGGCTACACCTTC. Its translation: CKARPPGLANYGYTF.

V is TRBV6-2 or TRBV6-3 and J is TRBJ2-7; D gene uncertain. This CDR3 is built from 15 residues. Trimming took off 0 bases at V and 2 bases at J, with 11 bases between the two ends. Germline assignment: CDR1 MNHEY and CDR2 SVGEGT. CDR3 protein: CASSYSGGIPYEQYF. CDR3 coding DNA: TGTGCCAGCAGTTACTCAGGTGGAATCCCCTACGAGCAGTACTTC.

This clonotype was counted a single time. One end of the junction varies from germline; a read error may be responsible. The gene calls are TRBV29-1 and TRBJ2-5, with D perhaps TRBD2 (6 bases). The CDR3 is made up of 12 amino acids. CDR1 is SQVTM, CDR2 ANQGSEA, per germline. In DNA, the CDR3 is TGCAGCGTTTGGGGGGAGCGAGAGACCCATTACTTC. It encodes CSVWGERETHYF.

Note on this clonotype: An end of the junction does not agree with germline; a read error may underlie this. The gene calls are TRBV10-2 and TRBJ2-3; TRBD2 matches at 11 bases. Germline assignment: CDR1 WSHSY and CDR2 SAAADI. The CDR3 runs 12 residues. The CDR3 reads CTSSHTSGRTYF. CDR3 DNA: TGCACCAGCAGCCATACTAGCGGGAGAACGTATTTT.

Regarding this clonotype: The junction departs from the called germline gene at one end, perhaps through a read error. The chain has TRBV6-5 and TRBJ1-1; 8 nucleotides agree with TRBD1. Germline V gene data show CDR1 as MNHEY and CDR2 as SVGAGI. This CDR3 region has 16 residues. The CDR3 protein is CASSWGTGGVNTEAFF. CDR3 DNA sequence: TGTGCCAGCAGTTGGGGAACAGGGGGGGTGAACACAGAAGCTTTCTTT.